Following are 5 T cell receptor beta chains from one sample sequenced in a study of Ad26.COV2.S vaccination and SARS-CoV-2 variants. As to treatment: around 19 received Ad26.COV2.S at low or high dose, single or two shots; roughly five received placebo; per-sample allocation not given. The samples date from day 63 after the first vaccine or placebo injection. The protocol was immunoSEQ multiplex PCR, while the TCRdb copy is restricted to in-frame clones and leaves out a portion. Among hundreds of thousands of clones listed, more than 75% were seen once. The sample in question was peripheral blood, obtained in a trial of Ad26.COV2.S vaccine versus placebo. These receptors came from a person aged 18-65 years who received the Ad26.COV2.S COVID-19 vaccine or a placebo.

V usage is TRBV24-1 and J usage is TRBJ2-2, with D perhaps matching TRBD1 (6 bases). V was cut by 7 bases and J by 0 bases, with 8 bases left in between. CDR3 size: 14 residues. Germline V lookup: CDR1 KGHDR, CDR2 SFDVKD. CDR3 sequence: CATSGQSNTGELFF. For the CDR3, the DNA is TGTGCCACCAGCGGACAGTCGAACACCGGGGAGCTGTTTTTT.

J is TRBJ1-3 and V is TRBV7-2, with 10 nucleotides matching TRBD1. CDR1 is SGHTA, CDR2 FQGNSA, per germline. Trimming took 5 bases from V and 1 from J; bases not matched to a gene: 8. The length of the CDR3 is 17 residues. The CDR3 bases are TGTGCCAGCAGCGTAAGACAGGGGGCAAGGTCTGGAAACACCATATATTTT. Translating gives CASSVRQGARSGNTIYF.

The chain is built from TRBV6-5 and TRBJ2-6; D possibly corresponds to TRBD1 (5 bases). The length of the CDR3 is 15 residues. CDR1 and CDR2 from the germline V gene are MNHEY and SVGAGI. CDR3 amino acids: CVQGPESSGANVLTF. The CDR3 DNA reads as TGTGTCCAGGGCCCCGAAAGCTCTGGGGCCAACGTCCTGACTTTC.

The V gene is TRBV6-4, the J gene TRBJ2-5; maybe TRBD2 (6 bases). The CDR3 sequence is 13 residues long. The germline V and J ends were trimmed by 4 bases and 4 bases, with 10 bases remaining between them. Germline lookup yields CDR1 MRHNA and CDR2 SNTAGT. The CDR3 here is CASSVVGGETQYF. The CDR3 nucleotides read TGTGCCAGCAGTGTTGTGGGAGGAGAGACCCAGTACTTC.

The sample holds many counts of this clone. The gene calls are TRBV6-2 or TRBV6-3 and TRBJ2-1; no reliable D call. Per germline, CDR1 MNHEY and CDR2 SVGEGT. This CDR3 is 14 amino acids long. With 0 bases removed from V and 3 bases from J, the gap between germline ends came to 6 bases. The CDR3 bases are TGTGCCAGCAGTTACTCAGCTGGCTACAATGAGCAGTTCTTC. This codes for CASSYSAGYNEQFF.